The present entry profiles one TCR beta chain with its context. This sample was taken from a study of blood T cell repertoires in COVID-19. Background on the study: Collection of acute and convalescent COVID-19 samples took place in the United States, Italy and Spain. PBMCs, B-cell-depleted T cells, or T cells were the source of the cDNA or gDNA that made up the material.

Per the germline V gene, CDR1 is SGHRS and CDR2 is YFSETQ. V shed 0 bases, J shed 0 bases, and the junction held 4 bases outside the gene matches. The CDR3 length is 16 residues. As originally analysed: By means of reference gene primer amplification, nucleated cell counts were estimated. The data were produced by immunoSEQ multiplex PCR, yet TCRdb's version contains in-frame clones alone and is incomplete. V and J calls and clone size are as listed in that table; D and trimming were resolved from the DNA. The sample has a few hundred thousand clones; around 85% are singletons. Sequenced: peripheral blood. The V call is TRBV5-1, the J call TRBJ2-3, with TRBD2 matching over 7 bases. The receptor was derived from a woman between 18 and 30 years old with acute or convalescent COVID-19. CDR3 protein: CASSLDGGSSTDTQYF. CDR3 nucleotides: TGCGCCAGCAGCTTGGATGGCGGGAGCAGCACAGATACGCAGTATTTT.